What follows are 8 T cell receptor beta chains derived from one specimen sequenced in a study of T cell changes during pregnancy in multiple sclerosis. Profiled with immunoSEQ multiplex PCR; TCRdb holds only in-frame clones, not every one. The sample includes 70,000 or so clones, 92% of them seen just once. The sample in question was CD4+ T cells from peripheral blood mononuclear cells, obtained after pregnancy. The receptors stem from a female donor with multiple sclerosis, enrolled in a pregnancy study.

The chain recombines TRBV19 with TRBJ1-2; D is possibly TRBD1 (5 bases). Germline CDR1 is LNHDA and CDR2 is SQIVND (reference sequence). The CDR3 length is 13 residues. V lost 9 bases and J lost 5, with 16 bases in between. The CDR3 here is CASLPGPGYGYTF. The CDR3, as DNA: TGTGCCAGCCTCCCAGGGCCAGGGTATGGCTACACCTTC.

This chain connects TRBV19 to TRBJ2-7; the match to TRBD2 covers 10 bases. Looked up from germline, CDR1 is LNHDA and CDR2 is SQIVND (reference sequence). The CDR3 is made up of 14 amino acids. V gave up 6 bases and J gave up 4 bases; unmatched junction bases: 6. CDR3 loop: CASRQAGGTYEQYF. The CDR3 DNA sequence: TGTGCCAGTAGACAAGCGGGGGGGACGTACGAGCAGTACTTC.

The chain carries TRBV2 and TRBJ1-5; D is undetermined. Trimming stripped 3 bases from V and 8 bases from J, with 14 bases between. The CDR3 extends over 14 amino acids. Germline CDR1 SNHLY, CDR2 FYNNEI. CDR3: CASSDVLARKPQHF. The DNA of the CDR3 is TGTGCCAGCAGTGATGTGCTGGCTCGTAAGCCCCAGCATTTT.

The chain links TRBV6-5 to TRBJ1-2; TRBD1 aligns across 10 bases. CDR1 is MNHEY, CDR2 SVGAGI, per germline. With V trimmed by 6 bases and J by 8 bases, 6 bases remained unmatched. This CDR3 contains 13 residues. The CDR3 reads CASSGQGGSGYTF. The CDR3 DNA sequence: TGTGCCAGCAGCGGACAGGGGGGAAGCGGCTACACCTTC.

The CDR3 region is CASSVHGGTEAFF. DNA for the CDR3: TGTGCCAGCAGTGTACACGGGGGCACTGAAGCTTTCTTT. The chain is built from TRBV7-8 and TRBJ1-1, with D possibly matching TRBD1 (5 bases). Germline V CDR1 and CDR2: SGHVS, FQNEAQ. Trimming left V 6 bases short and J 4 bases short, with 12 bases between. CDR3 length: 13 residues.

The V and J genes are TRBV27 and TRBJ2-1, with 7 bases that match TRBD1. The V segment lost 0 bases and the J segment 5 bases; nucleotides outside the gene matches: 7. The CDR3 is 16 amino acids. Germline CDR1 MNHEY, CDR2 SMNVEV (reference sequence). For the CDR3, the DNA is TGTGCCAGCAGTTTATCTGTGACAGGGCGACACAATGAGCAGTTCTTC. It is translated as CASSLSVTGRHNEQFF.

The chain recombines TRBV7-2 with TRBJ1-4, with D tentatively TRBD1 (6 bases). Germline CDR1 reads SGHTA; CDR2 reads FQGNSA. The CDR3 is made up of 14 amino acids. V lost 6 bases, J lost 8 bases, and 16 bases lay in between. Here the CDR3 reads CASSSRRGAEKLFF. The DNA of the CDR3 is TGTGCCAGCAGTTCCCGGCGGGGGGCGGAAAAACTGTTTTTT. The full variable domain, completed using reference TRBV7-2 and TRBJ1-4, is GAGVSQSPSNKVTEKGKDVELRCDPISGHTALYWYRQSLGQGLEFLIYFQGNSAPDKSGLPSDRFSAERTGGSVSTLTIQRTQQEDSAVYLCASSSRRGAEKLFFGSGTQLSVL.

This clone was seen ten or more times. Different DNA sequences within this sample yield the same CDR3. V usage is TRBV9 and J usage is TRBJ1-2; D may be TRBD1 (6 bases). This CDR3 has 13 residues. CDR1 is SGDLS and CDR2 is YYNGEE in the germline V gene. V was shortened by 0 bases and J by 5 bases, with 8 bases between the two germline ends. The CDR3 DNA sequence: TGTGCCAGCAGCGTAGAAACAGGGTATGGCTACACCTTC. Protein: CASSVETGYGYTF.